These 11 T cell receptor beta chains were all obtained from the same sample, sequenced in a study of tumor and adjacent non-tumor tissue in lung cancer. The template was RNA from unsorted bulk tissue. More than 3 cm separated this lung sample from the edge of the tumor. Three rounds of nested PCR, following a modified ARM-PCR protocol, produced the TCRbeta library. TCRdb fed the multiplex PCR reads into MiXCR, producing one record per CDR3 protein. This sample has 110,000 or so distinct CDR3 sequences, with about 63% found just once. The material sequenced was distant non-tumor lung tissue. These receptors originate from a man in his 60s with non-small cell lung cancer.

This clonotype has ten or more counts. CDR3 DNA sequence: TGTGCCAGCAGTGAAGAACGCTCTGGAAACACCATATATTTT. Translation gives CASSEERSGNTIYF. The chain employs TRBV25-1 and TRBJ1-3; no clear D. Trimming pared 2 bases from V and 0 bases from J, leaving 5 bases between. CDR1 and CDR2 from the germline V gene are MGHDK and SYGVNS. The CDR3 extends over 14 amino acids.

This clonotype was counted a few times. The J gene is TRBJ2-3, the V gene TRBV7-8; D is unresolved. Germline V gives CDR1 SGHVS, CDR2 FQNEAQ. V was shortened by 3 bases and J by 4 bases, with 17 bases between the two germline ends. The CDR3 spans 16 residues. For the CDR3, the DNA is TGTGCCAGCAGCTTCTTATTATGGGGAAGCGCAGATACGCAGTATTTT. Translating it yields CASSFLLWGSADTQYF.

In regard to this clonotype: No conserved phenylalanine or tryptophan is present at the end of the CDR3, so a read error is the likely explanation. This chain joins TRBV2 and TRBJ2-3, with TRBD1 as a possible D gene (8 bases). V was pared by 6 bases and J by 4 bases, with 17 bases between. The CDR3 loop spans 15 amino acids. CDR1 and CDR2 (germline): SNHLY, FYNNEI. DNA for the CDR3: TGTGCCAGCAGAGAGACAGGGGACTACGCAGATACGCAGTATTTA. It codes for CASRETGDYADTQYL.

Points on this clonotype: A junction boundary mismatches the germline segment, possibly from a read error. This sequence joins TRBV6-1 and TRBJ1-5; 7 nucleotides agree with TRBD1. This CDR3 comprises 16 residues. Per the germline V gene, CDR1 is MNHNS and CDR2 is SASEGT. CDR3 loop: CVSSAREGASNLPQHF. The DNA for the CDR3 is TGTGTCAGCAGTGCGCGTGAGGGGGCCAGCAATCTGCCTCAGCATTTT.

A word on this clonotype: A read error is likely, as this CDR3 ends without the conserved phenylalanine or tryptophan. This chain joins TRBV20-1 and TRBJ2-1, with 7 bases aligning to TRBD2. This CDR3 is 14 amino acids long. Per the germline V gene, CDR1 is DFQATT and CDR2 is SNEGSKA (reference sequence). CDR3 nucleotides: TGCAGTACTAGCCTAGTAGGAGCGGGGCATGAGCAGTTCTTA. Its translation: CSTSLVGAGHEQFL.

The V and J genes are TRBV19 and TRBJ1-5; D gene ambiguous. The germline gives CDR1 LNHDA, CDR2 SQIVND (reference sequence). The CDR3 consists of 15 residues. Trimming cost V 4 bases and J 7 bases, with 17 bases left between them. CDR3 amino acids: CASSTPWVQGQPQHF. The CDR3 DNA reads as TGTGCCAGTAGTACCCCTTGGGTACAAGGGCAGCCCCAGCATTTT.

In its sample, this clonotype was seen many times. The DNA of the CDR3 is TGCGCCAGCATCCAAGGAGGGGGGGTTGGGGATACGCAGTATTTT. As protein: CASIQGGGVGDTQYF. The chain has TRBV10-2 and TRBJ2-3; tentatively, D is TRBD2 (7 bases). Trimming shortened V by 7 bases and J by 6 bases, and 20 bases separated the two germline ends. CDR1 and CDR2 from the germline V gene are WSHSY and SAAADI. This CDR3 is built from 15 residues.

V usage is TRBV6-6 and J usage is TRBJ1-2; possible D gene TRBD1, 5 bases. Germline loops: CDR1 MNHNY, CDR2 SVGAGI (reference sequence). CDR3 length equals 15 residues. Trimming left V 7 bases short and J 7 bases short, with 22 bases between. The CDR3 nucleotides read TGTGCCAGCACACCGGGGGGGAGATTACAAGGTGGCTACACCTTC. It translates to CASTPGGRLQGGYTF.

The CDR3 region has the DNA TGTGCCAGCAGCCCCGATGGAACCTATCAGCCCCAGCATTTT. Its translation is CASSPDGTYQPQHF. This chain links TRBV12-3 or TRBV12-4 with TRBJ1-5; D gene unclear. Trimming shortened V by 6 bases and J by 5 bases, and 14 bases separated the two germline ends. The length of the CDR3 is 14 residues.

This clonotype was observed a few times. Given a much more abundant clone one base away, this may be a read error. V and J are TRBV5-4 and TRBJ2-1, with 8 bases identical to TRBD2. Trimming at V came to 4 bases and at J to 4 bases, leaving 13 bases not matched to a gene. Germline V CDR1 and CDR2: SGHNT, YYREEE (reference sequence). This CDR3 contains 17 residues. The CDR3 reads CASSQTPRAGGYNEQFF. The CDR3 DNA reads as TGTGCCAGCAGCCAAACCCCGAGGGCGGGAGGATACAATGAGCAGTTCTTC.

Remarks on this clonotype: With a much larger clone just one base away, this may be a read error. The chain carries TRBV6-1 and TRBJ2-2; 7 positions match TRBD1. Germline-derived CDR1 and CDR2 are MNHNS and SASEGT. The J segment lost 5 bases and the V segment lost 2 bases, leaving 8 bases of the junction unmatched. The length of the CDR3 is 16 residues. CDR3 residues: CASSESRIRGTGELFF. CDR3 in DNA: TGTGCCAGCAGTGAATCGCGGATCAGGGGGACCGGGGAGCTGTTTTTT.